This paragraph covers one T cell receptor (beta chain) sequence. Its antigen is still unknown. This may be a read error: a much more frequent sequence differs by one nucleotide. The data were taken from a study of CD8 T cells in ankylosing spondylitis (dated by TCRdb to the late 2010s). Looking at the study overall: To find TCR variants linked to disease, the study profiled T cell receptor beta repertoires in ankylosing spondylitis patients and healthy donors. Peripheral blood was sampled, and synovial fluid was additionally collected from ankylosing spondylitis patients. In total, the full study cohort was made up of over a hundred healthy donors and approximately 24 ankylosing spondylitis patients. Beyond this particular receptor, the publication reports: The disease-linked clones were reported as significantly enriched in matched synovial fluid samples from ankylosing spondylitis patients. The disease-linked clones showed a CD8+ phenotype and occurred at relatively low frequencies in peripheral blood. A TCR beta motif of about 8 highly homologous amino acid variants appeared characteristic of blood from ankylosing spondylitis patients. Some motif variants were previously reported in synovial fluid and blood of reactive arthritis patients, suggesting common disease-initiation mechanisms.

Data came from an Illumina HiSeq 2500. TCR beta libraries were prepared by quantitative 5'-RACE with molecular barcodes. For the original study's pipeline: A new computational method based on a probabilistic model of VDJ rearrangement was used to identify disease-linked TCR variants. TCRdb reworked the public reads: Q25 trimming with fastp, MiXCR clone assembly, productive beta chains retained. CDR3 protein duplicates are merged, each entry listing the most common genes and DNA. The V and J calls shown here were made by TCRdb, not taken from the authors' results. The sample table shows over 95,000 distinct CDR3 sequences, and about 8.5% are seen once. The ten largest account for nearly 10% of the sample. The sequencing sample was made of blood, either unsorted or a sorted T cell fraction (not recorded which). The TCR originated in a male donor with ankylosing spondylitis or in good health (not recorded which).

The sequenced DNA is TGTGCCGGCCGCGGAGAGGGGTATAATTCACCCCTCCACTTT. Its protein product is CAGRGEGYNSPLHF. The rearrangement combines TRBV6-1 with TRBJ1-6; TRBD1 is possibly the D segment (5 matching bases). Including cysteine and phenylalanine, the CDR3 has 14 amino acids. The sequence is cut down to CDR3 DNA, 42 bases in frame from base 1. V is cut by 11 bases and J by 4 bases, and the space between the germline ends is 15 bases. Reading the germline V gene gives CDR1 MNHNS and CDR2 SASEGT.